This T cell receptor beta chain appears in the sequencing data of a study of CD8 T cells in ankylosing spondylitis. Regarding the study as a whole: A number of the motif variants had already been described in reactive arthritis synovial fluid and blood. Researchers report that disease-linked clones proved CD8+ and relatively rare in peripheral blood. Blood of patients with ankylosing spondylitis appeared to be characterized by a TCR beta motif of eight highly homologous variants. Disease-associated clones were reportedly significantly overrepresented in matched ankylosing spondylitis synovial fluid.

As for this clonotype: Its target is unknown.

Preparation of TCR beta libraries was done by quantitative 5'-RACE with molecular barcodes. TCRdb passed the 5' RACE reads through MiXCR, listing each CDR3 protein once. The data show about 220,000 distinct CDR3 sequences, around 19% seen once. V dropped 4 bases and J dropped 1 base, with 8 bases sitting between them. CDR3 length equals 14 residues. CDR1 is MNHEY, CDR2 SMNVEV, per germline (reference sequence). V is TRBV27 and J is TRBJ1-5, with D possibly matching TRBD1 (5 bases). This TCR derives from a male donor with ankylosing spondylitis. The sample taken for sequencing was blood, either unsorted or a sorted T cell fraction (not recorded which). In nucleotides, the CDR3 is TGTGCCAGCAGTTGGGGGGGGAGCAATCAGCCCCAGCATTTT. Residues: CASSWGGSNQPQHF.